The 21 T cell receptor beta chains in this list originate from one sample, sequenced in a study of OX40 agonist ivuxolimab in advanced cancers. Generated by immunoSEQ multiplex PCR, the TCRdb table keeps only in-frame clones and is missing some. The sample includes more than 75,000 clones, around nine tenths of them seen just once. The starting material was CD4+ or CD8+ T cells sorted from blood, obtained in a trial of the OX40 agonist ivuxolimab. These receptors came from an adult with an advanced solid tumor such as melanoma, head and neck, liver or kidney cancer.

The chain recombines TRBV19 with TRBJ1-1, with no clear D. The CDR3 loop spans 14 amino acids. Germline lookup yields CDR1 LNHDA and CDR2 SQIVND (reference sequence). V was clipped by 9 bases and J by 5 bases, with 19 bases between them. CDR3 DNA: TGTGCCAGCACAATAGGGCAAGGGAGAACTGAAGCTTTCTTT. It yields the protein CASTIGQGRTEAFF.

J is TRBJ2-7 and V is TRBV7-2; no clear D gene. CDR1 is SGHTA, CDR2 FQGNSA, per germline. The CDR3 spans 13 residues. V was clipped by 1 base and J by 6 bases, with 10 bases between them. CDR3 coding DNA: TGTGCCAGCAGCTTAGACCCCACGAGCGAGCAGTACTTC. It is translated as CASSLDPTSEQYF.

The CDR3 sequence is CASQDGAFGYTF. The CDR3 DNA reads as TGTGCCAGCCAAGACGGGGCATTCGGCTACACCTTC. The chain couples TRBV6-5 to TRBJ1-2; possible D gene TRBD1, 5 bases. The CDR3 totals 12 residues. The V gene's germline CDR1 is MNHEY and CDR2 SVGAGI. V was pared by 8 bases and J by 8 bases, with 15 bases between.

CDR3 sequence reads: CASSKGLAISTDTQYF. For the CDR3, the DNA is TGTGCCAGCAGCAAGGGACTAGCGATAAGCACAGATACGCAGTATTTT. This chain connects TRBV21-1 to TRBJ2-3; the DNA was not compared with TRBD2, the D call given in the table. TRBV21-1 is marked as a pseudogene. CDR3 size: 16 residues.

The rearrangement links TRBV7-2 to TRBJ1-2; TRBD1 might be the D (6 bases). V dropped 7 bases and J dropped 3 bases, with 12 bases sitting between them. CDR1 is SGHTA, CDR2 FQGNSA, per germline. This CDR3 spans 13 amino acids. The CDR3 DNA reads TGTGCCAGCACCCCAGGGGATCACTATGGCTACACCTTC. Protein sequence: CASTPGDHYGYTF. The variable domain in full, with the rest retrieved from reference TRBV7-2 and TRBJ1-2, is GAGVSQSPSNKVTEKGKDVELRCDPISGHTALYWYRQSLGQGLEFLIYFQGNSAPDKSGLPSDRFSAERTGGSVSTLTIQRTQQEDSAVYLCASTPGDHYGYTFGSGTRLTVV.

The chain couples TRBV7-9 to TRBJ2-1; 10 bases align to TRBD2. This CDR3 contains 15 residues. The ends lost 7 bases at V and 7 bases at J; junction bases unmatched: 10. The germline CDR1 and CDR2 sequences are SEHNR and FQNEAQ (reference sequence). The CDR3 reads CASTLASGRGNEQFF. In DNA form, the CDR3 reads TGTGCCAGCACCTTGGCTAGCGGGAGAGGTAATGAGCAGTTCTTC. Filled out from reference TRBV7-9 and TRBJ2-1, the complete variable domain reads DTGVSQNPRHKITKRGQNVTFRCDPISEHNRLYWYRQTLGQGPEFLTYFQNEAQLEKSRLLSDRFSAERPKGSFSTLEIQRTEQGDSAMYLCASTLASGRGNEQFFGPGTRLTVL.

A single count supports this clone. This sequence joins TRBV5-1 and TRBJ2-2; a weak D match, TRBD2 (6 bases). V was clipped by 5 bases and J by 4 bases, with 15 bases between them. The CDR3 runs 15 residues. Germline CDR1 and CDR2: SGHRS and YFSETQ. CDR3 residues: CASRTAGLPTGELFF. In DNA form, the CDR3 reads TGCGCCAGCAGAACGGCGGGACTTCCCACCGGGGAGCTGTTTTTT.

This clone appeared a single time. The V call is TRBV28, the J call TRBJ1-2; tentative D call: TRBD1 (5 bases). The CDR3 runs to 14 residues. The germline CDR1 and CDR2 sequences are MDHEN and SYDVKM. The V end was cut by 5 bases, the J end by 4 bases, with 14 bases between. CDR3 bases: TGTGCCAGCAGTGGACATACCCGGGGCTATGGCTACACCTTC. Amino acid sequence: CASSGHTRGYGYTF.

V is TRBV28 and J is TRBJ2-1; no definite D call. The V end was cut by 6 bases, the J end by 10 bases, with 19 bases between. Germline V CDR1 and CDR2: MDHEN, SYDVKM. The CDR3 runs 14 residues. The CDR3 loop is CASSLQFPFGEQFF. The CDR3 region has the DNA TGTGCCAGCAGCCTTCAGTTCCCGTTTGGGGAGCAGTTCTTC.

This chain links TRBV14 with TRBJ2-5, with unresolved D. V gave up 0 bases and J gave up 7 bases, with 12 bases separating them. The length of the CDR3 is 14 residues. Germline V gives CDR1 SGHDN, CDR2 FVKESK. In DNA, the CDR3 is TGTGCCAGCAGCCAAGATAAGGGAACCGGGACCCAGTACTTC. It encodes CASSQDKGTGTQYF.

The CDR3 DNA is TGTGCCAGCTCACCCGTTGGGGGGAACACTGAAGCTTTCTTT. Translation gives CASSPVGGNTEAFF. This chain links TRBV18 with TRBJ1-1, with D possibly TRBD1 on 5 matching bases. Germline V gene lookup returns CDR1 KGHSH and CDR2 LQKENI. The CDR3 is 14 amino acids. V lost 3 bases and J lost 1, with 9 bases in between.

This sequence joins TRBV28 and TRBJ1-5; 7 bases agree with TRBD1. The CDR3 is 14 amino acids. V lost 6 bases and J lost 4; bases outside the gene matches: 6. The germline V gene has CDR1 MDHEN and CDR2 SYDVKM. CDR3 sequence (DNA): TGTGCCAGCAGCGGGGGACAGAATAATCAGCCCCAGCATTTT. As protein: CASSGGQNNQPQHF.

Only a few counts were recorded for this clone. The chain combines TRBV6-6 with TRBJ2-7, with TRBD2 identical over 9 bases. Looked up from germline, CDR1 is MNHNY and CDR2 is SVGAGI (reference sequence). The CDR3 has 14 residues. Trimming cost V 7 bases and J 4 bases; bases outside gene matches: 8. The CDR3 here is CASNLSGRVYEQYF. The CDR3 DNA follows: TGTGCCAGCAACCTTAGCGGGAGAGTTTACGAGCAGTACTTC.

This clone was recorded once. V usage is TRBV28 and J usage is TRBJ2-1; TRBD2 might be the D (5 bases). The CDR3 has 16 residues. V lost 10 bases to trimming and J lost 0 bases, with 19 bases between them. CDR1 and CDR2 (germline): MDHEN, SYDVKM. The CDR3 sequence: CATEGGSPTSYNEQFF. The CDR3 bases are TGTGCCACCGAGGGTGGGAGTCCCACCTCCTACAATGAGCAGTTCTTC.

The rearrangement joins TRBV18 to TRBJ2-7; 16 bases match TRBD2. Losses at the gene ends were 6 bases for V and 6 bases for J; bases not matched to a gene: 8. The CDR3 extends over 16 amino acids. CDR1 and CDR2 (germline): KGHSH, LQKENI. The CDR3 DNA is TGTGCCAGCTCCCCGGGGACTAGCGGGAGGGGATCCGAGCAGTACTTC. It translates to CASSPGTSGRGSEQYF.

V and J are TRBV30 and TRBJ2-3; 14 bases fit TRBD2. With 5 bases clipped from V and 5 bases from J, the junction kept 6 bases outside the gene matches. CDR3 size: 15 residues. Per the germline V gene, CDR1 is GTSNPN and CDR2 is SVGIG (reference sequence). CDR3 residues: CAWVGLAGAQDTQYF. As DNA, the CDR3 is TGTGCCTGGGTGGGACTAGCGGGAGCCCAAGATACGCAGTATTTT. Looking up the rest from reference TRBV30 and TRBJ2-3 gives the full variable domain: SQTIHQWPATLVQPVGSPLSLECTVEGTSNPNLYWYRQAAGRGLQLLFYSVGIGQISSEVPQNLSASRPQDRQFILSSKKLLLSDSGFYLCAWVGLAGAQDTQYFGPGTRLTVL.

V gene TRBV28 combines with J gene TRBJ2-2; 7 bases match TRBD2. Germline V gives CDR1 MDHEN, CDR2 SYDVKM. J lost 3 bases, V lost 6 bases, and 10 bases had no gene match. The CDR3 loop spans 16 amino acids. The CDR3 protein is CASSLYFSGYTGELFF. CDR3 DNA: TGTGCCAGCAGCCTCTATTTTAGCGGGTACACCGGGGAGCTGTTTTTT.

This clone was counted once. The CDR3 DNA reads as TGCGCCAGCAGCCCGACTAACTCTGGGGCCAACGTCCTGACTTTC. Amino acids: CASSPTNSGANVLTF. The chain employs TRBV5-1 and TRBJ2-6; tentatively, D is TRBD2 (5 bases). Trimming took 4 bases from V and 0 from J, leaving 8 bases between them. Germline V gives CDR1 SGHRS, CDR2 YFSETQ. The CDR3 sequence is 15 residues long.

The rearrangement uses TRBV10-3 and TRBJ2-1; the match to TRBD2 covers 13 bases. The CDR3 runs to 13 residues. Germline V gives CDR1 ENHRY, CDR2 SYGVKD. Trimming cost V 11 bases and J 6 bases; bases outside gene matches: 4. The DNA for the CDR3 is TGTGCCTCAAGACTAGCGGGAGGCAATGAGCAGTTCTTC. Its translation: CASRLAGGNEQFF.

This clone was counted a few times. The V and J genes are TRBV6-5 and TRBJ1-2; the D gene is possibly TRBD1 (5 bases). The CDR3 spans 12 residues. V was cut by 2 bases and J by 7 bases, with 8 bases left in between. The germline CDR1 and CDR2 sequences are MNHEY and SVGAGI. The CDR3 loop reads CASSYRGGGYTF. The CDR3 DNA reads TGTGCCAGCAGTTACCGGGGGGGTGGCTACACCTTC.

The chain carries TRBV4-3 and TRBJ1-4; D possibly corresponds to TRBD1 (5 bases). The V and J ends lost 4 bases and 5 bases respectively, with 17 bases between them. CDR1 is LGHNA and CDR2 is YSLEER in the germline V gene. The CDR3 is made up of 16 amino acids. As DNA, the CDR3 is TGCGCCAGCAGCCTCGAGGGGAGGCGAAAGAATGAAAAACTGTTTTTT. It yields the protein CASSLEGRRKNEKLFF.